The 28 T cell receptor beta chains below were found in one sample sequenced in a study of T cells in Graves' hyperthyroidism and ophthalmopathy (dated by TCRdb to the late 2010s). Library preparation was by multiplex PCR. This sample was sequenced with an Illumina HiSeq 2000. The TCR beta CDR3 regions were amplified from the RNA transcripts. The first round of RT-PCR for the TCR CDR3 was performed with the HTBI primer set and the Qiagen OneStep RT-PCR kit. TCRdb handled the public reads itself, with Q25 trimming in fastp and clone calling in MiXCR, and kept productive beta chains. Entries that share a CDR3 protein sequence are merged under the most common genes and DNA. The sample table records under 350,000 distinct CDR3 sequences; over 15% of these occur just once. In total, the top ten clones hold approximately 60% of the sample. The sequenced sample was blood. Every receptor here comes from a woman between 55 and 75 years old with Graves' ophthalmopathy.

This clonotype was picked up many times. The gene calls are TRBV5-1 and TRBJ1-1, with D tentatively TRBD1 (5 bases). This CDR3 contains 16 residues. Germline assignment: CDR1 SGHRS and CDR2 YFSETQ. V lost 1 base to trimming and J lost 6 bases, with 19 bases between them. The CDR3 is CASSLTFLEGSAEAFF. The CDR3 DNA sequence: TGCGCCAGCAGCTTGACCTTTTTAGAGGGGAGCGCTGAAGCTTTCTTT.

The chain carries TRBV18 and TRBJ2-6; a weak D match, TRBD1 (6 bases). V was pared by 1 base and J by 4 bases, with 11 bases between. From germline, CDR1 is KGHSH and CDR2 LQKENI. The CDR3 has 16 residues. In DNA form, the CDR3 reads TGTGCCAGCTCACCACTCAGGGGCGGCGGGGCCAACGTCCTGACTTTC. Translated: CASSPLRGGGANVLTF.

Only a few counts were recorded for this clonotype. This chain uses TRBV11-2 with TRBJ2-6; no definite D call. The V end was cut by 4 bases, the J end by 0 bases, with 10 bases between. The CDR3 has 16 amino acids. Per germline, CDR1 SGHAT and CDR2 FQNNGV. CDR3 protein: CASSSGRYSGANVLTF. The CDR3 DNA reads TGTGCCAGCAGCTCGGGCAGGTACTCTGGGGCCAACGTCCTGACTTTC.

The chain recombines TRBV20-1 with TRBJ2-1, with 7 bases identical to TRBD2. Per the germline V gene, CDR1 is DFQATT and CDR2 is SNEGSKA (reference sequence). The CDR3 length is 17 residues. V lost 4 bases to trimming and J lost 0 bases; unmatched junction nucleotides: 12. The CDR3, as DNA: TGCAGTGCTAAGGGACTAACGGGTACATCCTCCTACAATGAGCAGTTCTTC. The encoded protein is CSAKGLTGTSSYNEQFF.

In its sample, this clonotype was seen many times. This chain links TRBV11-2 with TRBJ2-2; D is unresolved. Germline CDR1 and CDR2: SGHAT and FQNNGV. The CDR3 has 11 amino acids. The V end was cut by 7 bases, the J end by 6 bases, with 6 bases between. CDR3 in amino acids: CASTRSGELFF. The DNA of the CDR3 is TGTGCCAGCACCAGATCCGGGGAGCTGTTTTTT.

This clonotype was observed many times. The J gene is TRBJ1-1, the V gene TRBV7-3; maybe TRBD1 (6 bases). Germline assignment: CDR1 SGHTA and CDR2 FQGTGA. V was cut by 4 bases and J by 7 bases, with 13 bases left in between. The CDR3 extends over 13 amino acids. The DNA for the CDR3 is TGTGCCAGCAGCTCCGGGGGCGCCGGTGAAGCTTTCTTT. Residues: CASSSGGAGEAFF.

The table lists this clonotype with many counts. The V and J genes are TRBV20-1 and TRBJ2-7; 13 bases are shared with TRBD2. Germline values: CDR1 DFQATT, CDR2 SNEGSKA (reference sequence). V trimming: 7 bases; J trimming: 4 bases; junction bases outside the gene matches: 10. The CDR3 loop spans 15 amino acids. The CDR3 DNA follows: TGCAGTGTTCTGCGGACTAGCGGGAGCGTTTACGAGCAGTACTTC. Its protein product is CSVLRTSGSVYEQYF.

The CDR3 nucleotides are TGTGCCACCAGCGATCGGGCGGCCAATGAGCAGTTCTTC. It encodes CATSDRAANEQFF. This chain uses TRBV15 with TRBJ2-1; D uncertain. This CDR3 is 13 amino acids long. Looked up from germline, CDR1 is LNHNV and CDR2 is YYDKDF (reference sequence). V lost 5 bases and J 6 bases, leaving 11 bases between the germline ends. Based on the CDR3 plus reference TRBV15 and TRBJ2-1, the full variable domain is DAMVIQNPRYQVTQFGKPVTLSCSQTLNHNVMYWYQQKSSQAPKLLFHYYDKDFNNEADTPDNFQSRRPNTSFCFLDIRSPGLGDTAMYLCATSDRAANEQFFGPGTRLTVL.

The table lists this clonotype with many counts. CDR3 DNA: TGTGCCAGCAGCTCCATCCCGGGGACTGAAGCTTTCTTT. Protein: CASSSIPGTEAFF. This chain connects TRBV6-2 or TRBV6-3 to TRBJ1-1, with D unresolved. V lost 6 bases, J lost 5 bases, and 13 bases lay in between. The CDR3 is 13 amino acids. CDR1 is MNHEY, CDR2 SVGEGT, per germline.

The chain uses TRBV3-1 and TRBJ2-1, with 8 bases identical to TRBD2. CDR1 and CDR2 (germline): LGHDT, YNNKEL (reference sequence). V trimming: 0 bases; J trimming: 1 base; junction bases outside the gene matches: 2. This CDR3 has 16 amino acids. The CDR3 DNA reads TGTGCCAGCAGCCAAGATAGCGGGACTTCCTACAATGAGCAGTTCTTC. This gives the protein CASSQDSGTSYNEQFF.

As concerns this clonotype: Mismatch with germline at one junction end may stem from a read error. This chain joins TRBV2 and TRBJ2-2; D gene ambiguous. This CDR3 comprises 14 residues. CDR1 and CDR2 (germline): SNHLY, FYNNEI. CDR3 nucleotide sequence: TGTGCCAGCAGTGTTATAGGGAACGCCGGGGAGCTGTTTTTT. This gives the protein CASSVIGNAGELFF.

The chain recombines TRBV9 with TRBJ2-1, with D perhaps TRBD1 (6 bases). In germline, CDR1 is SGDLS, CDR2 YYNGEE. CDR3 length: 16 residues. With 0 bases removed from V and 9 bases from J, the gap between germline ends came to 19 bases. CDR3 coding DNA: TGTGCCAGCAGCGTAGAACCAGGGGCGACCATTGGTGAGCAGTTCTTC. Its protein is CASSVEPGATIGEQFF.

In this sample, this clonotype turned up once. V usage is TRBV7-2 and J usage is TRBJ1-1; 11 positions agree with TRBD1. The CDR3 contains 17 residues. V lost 5 bases and J lost 5; bases outside the gene matches: 13. Per the germline V gene, CDR1 is SGHTA and CDR2 is FQGNSA. The CDR3 protein is CASSPSGTGGYRTEAFF. As DNA, the CDR3 is TGTGCCAGCAGCCCCTCCGGGACAGGGGGTTATAGGACTGAAGCTTTCTTT.

This clonotype was found a few times. The chain uses TRBV5-1 and TRBJ2-5, with D perhaps TRBD1 or TRBD2 (5 bases each). Germline-derived CDR1 and CDR2 are SGHRS and YFSETQ. V dropped 2 bases and J dropped 7 bases, with 12 bases sitting between them. The CDR3 covers 13 residues. The CDR3 region has the DNA TGCGCCAGCAGCTTCGAGGGGCAGGGGACCCAGTACTTC. It codes for CASSFEGQGTQYF. Variable domain in full (rest from reference TRBV5-1 and TRBJ2-5): KAGVTQTPRYLIKTRGQQVTLSCSPISGHRSVSWYQQTPGQGLQFLFEYFSETQRNKGNFPGRFSGRQFSNSRSEMNVSTLELGDSALYLCASSFEGQGTQYFGPGTRLLVL.

The genes are TRBV20-1 and TRBJ2-1, with D possibly TRBD2 on 5 matching bases. Germline CDR1 is DFQATT and CDR2 is SNEGSKA (reference sequence). There are 14 residues in the CDR3. V was cut by 2 bases and J by 0 bases, with 8 bases left in between. The DNA for the CDR3 is TGCAGTGCTAGAAAGCGGTACTCCTACAATGAGCAGTTCTTC. The encoded protein is CSARKRYSYNEQFF.

The table lists this clonotype with many counts. V and J are TRBV20-1 and TRBJ2-7; 7 bases map to TRBD1. The CDR3 totals 15 residues. Germline lookup yields CDR1 DFQATT and CDR2 SNEGSKA (reference sequence). With 5 bases clipped from V and 1 base from J, the junction kept 11 bases outside the gene matches. The CDR3 is CSAQDRVAGSYEQYF. CDR3 in DNA: TGCAGTGCTCAAGACAGGGTAGCTGGGTCCTACGAGCAGTACTTC.

This clonotype was detected many times. V gene TRBV10-2 combines with J gene TRBJ2-4; tentatively, D is TRBD1 (6 bases). The CDR3 runs to 13 residues. Germline CDR1 WSHSY, CDR2 SAAADI. V was cut by 2 bases and J by 6 bases, with 8 bases left in between. CDR3 DNA: TGCGCCAGCAGTGAGCAGGGGAGAAACATTCAGTACTTC. Translated: CASSEQGRNIQYF.

This clonotype was detected only a few times. This chain connects TRBV6-1 to TRBJ2-7, with D hard to call. V dropped 7 bases and J dropped 3 bases, with 13 bases sitting between them. Germline V gives CDR1 MNHNS, CDR2 SASEGT. The CDR3 runs 13 residues. The CDR3 loop reads CASKVSTLYEQYF. Written as DNA, the CDR3 is TGTGCCAGCAAGGTTTCCACCCTCTACGAGCAGTACTTC.

In this sample, this clonotype turned up many times. This chain connects TRBV6-2 or TRBV6-3 to TRBJ2-7, with D possibly TRBD2 on 5 matching bases. V was trimmed by 7 bases and J by 4 bases, leaving 20 bases between them. Germline loops: CDR1 MNHEY, CDR2 SVGEGT. The CDR3 sequence is 15 residues long. The CDR3 loop reads CASTDPPIGEYEQYF. The CDR3 bases are TGTGCCAGCACCGACCCACCTATCGGGGAGTACGAGCAGTACTTC.

The sample holds many counts of this clonotype. The chain has TRBV12-5 and TRBJ2-7; no definite D call. Trimming pared 7 bases from V and 3 bases from J, leaving 16 bases between. From germline, CDR1 is LGHNT and CDR2 FRNRAP. The CDR3 is 14 residues long. The CDR3, as DNA: TGTGCTAGTGCTAAACCTGACAACCTCTACGAGCAGTACTTC. The encoded protein is CASAKPDNLYEQYF.

There are many counts of this clonotype. J is TRBJ2-3 and V is TRBV20-1; D gene uncertain. Germline V gives CDR1 DFQATT, CDR2 SNEGSKA (reference sequence). The length of the CDR3 is 12 residues. Deletions cut 3 bases from V and 2 bases from J, with 6 bases between. The CDR3 region has the DNA TGCAGTGCTAGTGACGTCACAGATACGCAGTATTTT. Amino acid sequence: CSASDVTDTQYF.

A few counts support this clonotype. The chain joins TRBV20-1 to TRBJ2-5; 10 bases map to TRBD2. The CDR3 is 13 residues long. V lost 6 bases to trimming and J lost 4 bases; unmatched junction nucleotides: 5. Germline loops: CDR1 DFQATT, CDR2 SNEGSKA (reference sequence). Written as DNA, the CDR3 is TGCAGTGCCGGAGCGGGGGGGCTAGAGACCCAGTACTTC. This codes for CSAGAGGLETQYF.

Ten or more counts support this clonotype. The chain is built from TRBV5-1 and TRBJ2-3; D call uncertain. V was shortened by 3 bases and J by 1 base, with 12 bases between the two germline ends. This CDR3 contains 15 residues. The germline gives CDR1 SGHRS, CDR2 YFSETQ. DNA of the CDR3: TGCGCCAGCAGCTCGTCCCACCAACGCACAGATACGCAGTATTTT. Protein product: CASSSSHQRTDTQYF. The complete variable domain, with remaining parts taken from reference TRBV5-1 and TRBJ2-3, reads KAGVTQTPRYLIKTRGQQVTLSCSPISGHRSVSWYQQTPGQGLQFLFEYFSETQRNKGNFPGRFSGRQFSNSRSEMNVSTLELGDSALYLCASSSSHQRTDTQYFGPGTRLTVL.

This clonotype was counted at least ten times. This chain uses TRBV20-1 with TRBJ2-7, with TRBD2 identical over 11 bases. Per the germline V gene, CDR1 is DFQATT and CDR2 is SNEGSKA (reference sequence). J was trimmed by 3 bases and V by 0 bases; bases with no gene match: 7. The CDR3 length is 16 residues. CDR3 residues: CSARDPRLAGSYEQYF. The CDR3 DNA is TGCAGTGCTAGAGATCCCCGACTAGCGGGAAGCTACGAGCAGTACTTC.

This clonotype was seen repeatedly, ten times or more. The V gene is TRBV28, the J gene TRBJ2-3, with D possibly matching TRBD1 (5 bases). The CDR3 loop spans 14 amino acids. From germline, CDR1 is MDHEN and CDR2 SYDVKM. V lost 6 bases and J 4 bases, leaving 14 bases between the germline ends. The CDR3, as DNA: TGTGCCAGCAGACTCTCAGGGCTTCCAGATACGCAGTATTTT. This codes for CASRLSGLPDTQYF.

The table lists this clonotype with a few counts. A clone one base away is much larger, so this may be a read error. The chain recombines TRBV28 with TRBJ1-5; tentatively, D is TRBD1 (5 bases). From germline, CDR1 is MDHEN and CDR2 SYDVKM. The CDR3 runs 14 residues. The CDR3 coding sequence is TGTGCCTGCAGTTGGCCGGGGGGAGGCCAGCCCCAGCATTTT. It codes for CACSWPGGGQPQHF.

This clonotype was observed many times. The J gene is TRBJ2-7, the V gene TRBV18; a possible D gene is TRBD1 (7 bases). Germline-derived CDR1 and CDR2 are KGHSH and LQKENI. With 5 bases removed from V and 3 bases from J, the gap between germline ends came to 14 bases. This CDR3 is built from 14 residues. The CDR3 here is CASSLRRDSYEQYF. The CDR3 DNA sequence: TGTGCCAGCTCATTGCGGCGGGACAGCTACGAGCAGTACTTC.

This clonotype occurred many times. The V and J genes are TRBV5-8 and TRBJ2-2, with 11 nucleotides matching TRBD2. Per the germline V gene, CDR1 is SGHTS and CDR2 is YDEGEE. The CDR3 runs 20 residues. Unmatched junction bases numbered 15, after V lost 0 bases and J lost 5 bases. The CDR3 nucleotides are TGTGCCAGCAGCTTGGATCTGGCACTAGCGGGAGTTAGGAAAACCGGGGAGCTGTTTTTT. Encoded protein: CASSLDLALAGVRKTGELFF.